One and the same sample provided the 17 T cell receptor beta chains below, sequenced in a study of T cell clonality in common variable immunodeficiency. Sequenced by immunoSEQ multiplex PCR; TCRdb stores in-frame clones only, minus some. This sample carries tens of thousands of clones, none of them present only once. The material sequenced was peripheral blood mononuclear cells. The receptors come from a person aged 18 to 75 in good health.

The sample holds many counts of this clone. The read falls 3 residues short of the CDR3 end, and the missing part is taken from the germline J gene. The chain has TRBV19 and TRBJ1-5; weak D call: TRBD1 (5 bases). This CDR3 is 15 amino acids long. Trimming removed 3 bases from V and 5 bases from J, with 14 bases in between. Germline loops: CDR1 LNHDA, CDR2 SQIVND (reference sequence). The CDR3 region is CASSISPGIHQPQHF. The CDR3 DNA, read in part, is TGTGCCAGTAGTATCTCCCCAGGGATCCATCAGCCC.

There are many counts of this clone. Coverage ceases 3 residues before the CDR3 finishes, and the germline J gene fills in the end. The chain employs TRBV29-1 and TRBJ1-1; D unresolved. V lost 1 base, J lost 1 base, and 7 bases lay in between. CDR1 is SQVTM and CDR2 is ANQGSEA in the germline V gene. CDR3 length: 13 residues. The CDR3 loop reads CSVEAQRNTEAFF. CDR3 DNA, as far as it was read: TGCAGCGTTGAAGCGCAGAGGAACACTGAA.

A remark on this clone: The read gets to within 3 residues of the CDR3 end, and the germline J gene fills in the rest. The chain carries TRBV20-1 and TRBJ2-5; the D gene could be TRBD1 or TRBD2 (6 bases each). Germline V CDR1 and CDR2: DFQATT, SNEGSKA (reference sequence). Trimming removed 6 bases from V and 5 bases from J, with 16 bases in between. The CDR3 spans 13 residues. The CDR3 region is CSARDTGKETQYF. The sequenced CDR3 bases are TGCAGTGCGCGGGACACGGGGAAGGAGACC.

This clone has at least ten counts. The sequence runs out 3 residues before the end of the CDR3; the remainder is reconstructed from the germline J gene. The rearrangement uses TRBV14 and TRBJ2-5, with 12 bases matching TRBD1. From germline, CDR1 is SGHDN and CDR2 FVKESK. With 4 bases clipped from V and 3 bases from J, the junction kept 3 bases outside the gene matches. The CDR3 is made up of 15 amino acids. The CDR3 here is CASSRGQGAKETQYF. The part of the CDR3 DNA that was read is TGTGCCAGCAGCCGGGGACAGGGGGCTAAAGAGACC.

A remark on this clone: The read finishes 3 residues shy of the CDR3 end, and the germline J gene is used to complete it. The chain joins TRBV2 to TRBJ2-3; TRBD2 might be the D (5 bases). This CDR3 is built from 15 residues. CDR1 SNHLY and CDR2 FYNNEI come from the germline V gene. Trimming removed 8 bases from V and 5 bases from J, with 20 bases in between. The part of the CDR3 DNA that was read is TGTGCCAGCCCCCAAAGGCGGAGGAGCGGAGATACG. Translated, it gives CASPQRRRSGDT. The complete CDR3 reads CASPQRRRSGDTQYF.

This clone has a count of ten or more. The sequenced part of the CDR3 DNA is TGTGCCAGCAGTGAAGCGGGAAGCACAGATACG. The encoded protein is CASSEAGSTDT. The whole CDR3 protein is CASSEAGSTDTQYF. The gene calls are TRBV6-4 and TRBJ2-3; 7 nucleotides align to TRBD2. The read stops 3 residues short of the end of the CDR3; the missing end is completed from the germline J gene. V lost 3 bases and J lost 0; bases outside the gene matches: 0. Germline CDR1 reads MRHNA; CDR2 reads SNTAGT. The CDR3 runs to 14 residues.

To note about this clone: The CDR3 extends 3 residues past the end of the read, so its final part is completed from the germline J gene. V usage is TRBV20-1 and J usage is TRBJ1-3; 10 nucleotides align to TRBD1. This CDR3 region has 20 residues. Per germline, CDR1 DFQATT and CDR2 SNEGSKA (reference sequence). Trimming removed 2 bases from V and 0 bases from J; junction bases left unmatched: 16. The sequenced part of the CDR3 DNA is TGCAGTGCTAGAAACACTCGTTTTCCGGGACAGGGGACCTCTGGAAACACC. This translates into CSARNTRFPGQGTSGNT. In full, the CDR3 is CSARNTRFPGQGTSGNTIYF.

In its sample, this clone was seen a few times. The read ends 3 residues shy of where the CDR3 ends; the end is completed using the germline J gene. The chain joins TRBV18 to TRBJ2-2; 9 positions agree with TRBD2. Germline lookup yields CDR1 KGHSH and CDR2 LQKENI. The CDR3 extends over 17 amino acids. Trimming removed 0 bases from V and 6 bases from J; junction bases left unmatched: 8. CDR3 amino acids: CASSPPGAGTSPGELFF. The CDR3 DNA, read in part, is TGTGCCAGCTCACCACCGGGGGCCGGGACTAGCCCCGGGGAG. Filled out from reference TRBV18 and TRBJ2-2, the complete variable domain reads NAGVMQNPRHLVRRRGQEARLRCSPMKGHSHVYWYRQLPEEGLKFMVYLQKENIIDESGMPKERFSAEFPKEGPSILRIQQVVRGDSAAYFCASSPPGAGTSPGELFFGEGSRLTVL.

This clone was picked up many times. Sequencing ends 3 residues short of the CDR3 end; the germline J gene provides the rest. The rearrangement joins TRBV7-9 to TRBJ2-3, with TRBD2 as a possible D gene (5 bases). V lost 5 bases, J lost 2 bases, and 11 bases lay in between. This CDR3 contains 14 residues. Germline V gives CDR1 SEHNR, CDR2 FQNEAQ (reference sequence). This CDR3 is CASSPGLFTDTQYF. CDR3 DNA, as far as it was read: TGTGCCAGCAGCCCAGGACTGTTCACAGATACG. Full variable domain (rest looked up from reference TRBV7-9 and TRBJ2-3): DTGVSQNPRHKITKRGQNVTFRCDPISEHNRLYWYRQTLGQGPEFLTYFQNEAQLEKSRLLSDRFSAERPKGSFSTLEIQRTEQGDSAMYLCASSPGLFTDTQYFGPGTRLTVL.

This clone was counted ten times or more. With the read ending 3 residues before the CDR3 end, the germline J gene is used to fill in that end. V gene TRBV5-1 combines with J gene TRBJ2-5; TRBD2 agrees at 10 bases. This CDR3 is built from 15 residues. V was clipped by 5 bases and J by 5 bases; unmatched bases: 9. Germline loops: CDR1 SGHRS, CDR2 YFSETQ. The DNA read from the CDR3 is TGCGCCAGCAGTATAAGCGGGAGGGCCGATGAGACC. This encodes CASSISGRADET. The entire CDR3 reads CASSISGRADETQYF.

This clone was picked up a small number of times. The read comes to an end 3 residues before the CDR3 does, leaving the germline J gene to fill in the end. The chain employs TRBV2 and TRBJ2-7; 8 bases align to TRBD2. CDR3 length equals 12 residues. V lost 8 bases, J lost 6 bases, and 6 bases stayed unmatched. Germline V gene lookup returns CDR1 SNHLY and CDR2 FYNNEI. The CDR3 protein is CASGTRSGEQYF. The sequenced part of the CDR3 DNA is TGTGCCAGCGGGACTAGATCGGGCGAG.

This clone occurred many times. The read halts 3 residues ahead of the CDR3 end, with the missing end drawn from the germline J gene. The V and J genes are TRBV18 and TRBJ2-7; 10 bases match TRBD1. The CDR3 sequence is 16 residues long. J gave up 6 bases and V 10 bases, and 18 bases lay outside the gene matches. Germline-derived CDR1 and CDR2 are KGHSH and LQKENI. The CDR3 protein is CATTKAVGTGVVEQYF. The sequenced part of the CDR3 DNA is TGTGCCACCACTAAAGCCGTCGGGACAGGGGTGGTCGAG.

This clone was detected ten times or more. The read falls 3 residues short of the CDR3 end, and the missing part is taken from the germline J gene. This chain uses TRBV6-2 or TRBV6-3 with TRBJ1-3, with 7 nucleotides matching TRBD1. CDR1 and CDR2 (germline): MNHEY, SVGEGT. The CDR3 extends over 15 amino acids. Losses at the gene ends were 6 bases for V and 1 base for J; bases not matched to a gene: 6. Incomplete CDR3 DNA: TGTGCCAGCAGCCTCGACAGGGCATCTGGAAACACC. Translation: CASSLDRASGNT. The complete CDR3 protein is CASSLDRASGNTIYF.

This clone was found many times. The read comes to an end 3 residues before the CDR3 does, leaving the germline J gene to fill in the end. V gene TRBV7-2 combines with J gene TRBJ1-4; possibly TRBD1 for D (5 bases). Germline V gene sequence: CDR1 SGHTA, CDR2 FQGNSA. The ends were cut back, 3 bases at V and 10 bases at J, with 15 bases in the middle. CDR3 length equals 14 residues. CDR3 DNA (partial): TGTGCCAGCAGCTTTGGTCCCGCCGGGGGAAAA. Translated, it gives CASSFGPAGGK. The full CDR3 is CASSFGPAGGKLFF. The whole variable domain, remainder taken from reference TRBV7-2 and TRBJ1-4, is GAGVSQSPSNKVTEKGKDVELRCDPISGHTALYWYRQSLGQGLEFLIYFQGNSAPDKSGLPSDRFSAERTGGSVSTLTIQRTQQEDSAVYLCASSFGPAGGKLFFGSGTQLSVL.

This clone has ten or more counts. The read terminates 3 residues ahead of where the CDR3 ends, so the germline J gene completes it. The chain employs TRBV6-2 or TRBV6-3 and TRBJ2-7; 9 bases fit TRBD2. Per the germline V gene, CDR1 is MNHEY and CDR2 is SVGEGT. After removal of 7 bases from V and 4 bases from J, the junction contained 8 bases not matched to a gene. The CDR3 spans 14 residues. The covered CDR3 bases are TGTGCCAGCATTGATAGCGGGAGTTGGTACGAG. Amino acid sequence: CASIDSGSWYE. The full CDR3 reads CASIDSGSWYEQYF.

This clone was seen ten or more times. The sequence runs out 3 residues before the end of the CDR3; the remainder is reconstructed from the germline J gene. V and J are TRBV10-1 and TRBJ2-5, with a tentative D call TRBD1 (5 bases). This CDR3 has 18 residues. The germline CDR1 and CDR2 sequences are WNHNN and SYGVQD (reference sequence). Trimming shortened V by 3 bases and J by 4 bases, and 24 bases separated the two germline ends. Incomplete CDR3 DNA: TGCGCCAGCAGTGAACCCTTTCCTGGGGCAGACAAAGGAGAGACC. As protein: CASSEPFPGADKGET. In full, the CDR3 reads CASSEPFPGADKGETQYF.

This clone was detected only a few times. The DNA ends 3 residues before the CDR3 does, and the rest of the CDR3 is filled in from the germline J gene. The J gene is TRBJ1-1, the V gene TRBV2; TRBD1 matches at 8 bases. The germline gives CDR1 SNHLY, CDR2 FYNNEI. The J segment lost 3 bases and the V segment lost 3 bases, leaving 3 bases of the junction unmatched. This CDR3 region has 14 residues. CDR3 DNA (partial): TGTGCCAGCAGTGATAGGACAGGGTACACTGAA. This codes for CASSDRTGYTE. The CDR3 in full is CASSDRTGYTEAFF.